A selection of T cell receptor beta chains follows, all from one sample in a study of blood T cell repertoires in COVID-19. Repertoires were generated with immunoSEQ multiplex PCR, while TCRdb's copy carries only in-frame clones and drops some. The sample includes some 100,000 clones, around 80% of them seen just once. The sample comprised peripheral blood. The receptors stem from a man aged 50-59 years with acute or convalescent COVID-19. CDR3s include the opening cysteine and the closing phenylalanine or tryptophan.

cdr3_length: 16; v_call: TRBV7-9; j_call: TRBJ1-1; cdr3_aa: CASSLVIGRGRLKAFF
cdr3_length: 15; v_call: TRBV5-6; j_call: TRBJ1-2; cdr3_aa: CASSPQGIANYGYTF
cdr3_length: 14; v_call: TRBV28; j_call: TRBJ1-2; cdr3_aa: CASSPIDSNYGYTF
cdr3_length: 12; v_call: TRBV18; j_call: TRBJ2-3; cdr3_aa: CASSPRSDTQYF
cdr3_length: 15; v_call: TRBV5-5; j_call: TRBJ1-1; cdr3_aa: CASSPMQGHDTEAFF
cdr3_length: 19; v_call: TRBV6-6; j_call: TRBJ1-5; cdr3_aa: CASSHPRGFWGISNQPQHF
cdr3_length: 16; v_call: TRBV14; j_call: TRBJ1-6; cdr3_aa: CASSQGRSSYNSPLHF
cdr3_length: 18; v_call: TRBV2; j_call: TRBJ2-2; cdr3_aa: CASSAGAGGARDTGELFF
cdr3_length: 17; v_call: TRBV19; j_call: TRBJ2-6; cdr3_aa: CASSIRVRATGANVLTF
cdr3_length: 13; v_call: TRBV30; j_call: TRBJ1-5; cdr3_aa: CAWSPGPGQGRHF
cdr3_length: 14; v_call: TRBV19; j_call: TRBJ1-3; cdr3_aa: CASSMDNSGNTIYF
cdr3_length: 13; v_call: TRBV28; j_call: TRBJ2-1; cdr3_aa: CASCEIAGNEQFF
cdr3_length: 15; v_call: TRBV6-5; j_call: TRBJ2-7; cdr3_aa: CATRQAGASVYEQYF